This is a list of T cell receptor beta chains from one sample in a study of shared clonotypes between healthy human individuals. Only in-frame clones appear in the TCRdb table, and some are missing; sequencing was by immunoSEQ multiplex PCR. Of roughly 1,600,000 clones listed, approximately 98.5% are singletons. The sample taken for sequencing was naive CD4+ T cells sorted from blood. Source of these receptors: a man aged 25-45 years in good health. Each CDR3 is given with its conserved first and last residue. The order of the fields is D gene, V gene, clone size, J gene, CDR3 protein, CDR3 DNA. The D gene is left open where the match is weak. Only some rows state a clone size, as once, few, many or a class for expanded clones.

TRBD2	TRBV5-1	once	TRBJ2-2	CASRWREVNTGELFF	TGCGCCAGCAGGTGGCGGGAGGTTAACACCGGGGAGCTGTTTTTT
.	TRBV28	.	TRBJ1-5	CASTPVERINQPQHF	TGTGCCAGCACCCCAGTCGAGAGGATCAATCAGCCCCAGCATTTT
.	TRBV9	.	TRBJ2-7	CASSVGSQEPYEQYF	TGTGCCAGCAGCGTCGGGTCCCAGGAGCCCTACGAGCAGTACTTC
.	TRBV14	.	TRBJ2-3	CASSQLTGHTDTQYF	TGTGCCAGCAGCCAACTGACGGGGCACACAGATACGCAGTATTTT
.	TRBV11-3	.	TRBJ2-5	CASSSGTQKTQYF	TGTGCCAGCAGCTCCGGGACCCAAAAGACCCAGTACTTC
.	TRBV5-1	.	TRBJ2-1	CASRAVWPNGEQFF	TGCGCCAGCAGAGCAGTTTGGCCAAATGGTGAGCAGTTCTTC
.	TRBV6-6	.	TRBJ2-7	CATRPLPHSYEQYF	TGTGCCACCCGCCCCCTTCCCCACTCCTACGAGCAGTACTTC
.	TRBV28	.	TRBJ1-1	CAVSRPTEAFF	TGTGCCGTCTCCCGCCCCACCGAAGCTTTCTTT
.	TRBV7-2	.	TRBJ2-1	CASSSGREQFF	TGTGCCAGCAGCTCAGGTCGCGAGCAGTTCTTC
.	TRBV28	.	TRBJ1-2	CASSFRQVWHGYTF	TGTGCCAGCAGTTTTAGACAGGTTTGGCATGGCTACACCTTC
.	TRBV2	.	TRBJ2-5	CASSGGWTVQETQYF	TGTGCCAGCAGTGGGGGATGGACAGTGCAAGAGACCCAGTACTTC
.	TRBV6-5	.	TRBJ2-5	CASSRDLAGETQYF	TGTGCCAGCAGCCGGGACCTTGCAGGCGAGACCCAGTACTTC
.	TRBV6-1	.	TRBJ2-3	CASSVDRIFTDTQYF	TGTGCCAGCAGTGTAGACAGGATATTCACAGATACGCAGTATTTT
.	TRBV10-1	.	TRBJ2-7	CASSDKVPYEQYF	TGCGCCAGCAGTGATAAGGTCCCCTACGAGCAGTACTTC
TRBD1	TRBV15	.	TRBJ2-7	CATSRETGGLGEQYF	TGTGCCACCAGCAGAGAAACAGGGGGCCTAGGCGAGCAGTACTTC
.	TRBV10-1	.	TRBJ1-5	CASTGTIQPQHF	TGCGCCAGCACTGGGACCATTCAGCCCCAGCATTTT
.	TRBV29-1	.	TRBJ2-3	CSVGDLTDTQYF	TGCAGCGTTGGCGACCTCACAGATACGCAGTATTTT
.	TRBV7-2	.	TRBJ1-5	CASSPRSGKGQPQHF	TGTGCCAGCAGCCCAAGGTCGGGGAAGGGACAGCCCCAGCATTTT
.	TRBV25-1	once	TRBJ2-7	CASSPGRRPYEQYF	TGTGCCAGCAGTCCCGGGAGACGTCCCTACGAGCAGTACTTC
.	TRBV5-1	.	TRBJ1-1	CASSLGVLNTEAFF	TGCGCCAGCAGCTTGGGGGTGCTGAACACTGAAGCTTTCTTT
TRBD1	TRBV11-2	once	TRBJ2-3	CASSRGQGGTDTQYF	TGTGCCAGCAGTCGTGGACAGGGTGGCACAGATACGCAGTATTTT
.	TRBV29-1	once	TRBJ2-5	CSVVAPGETQYF	TGCAGCGTTGTTGCACCTGGGGAGACCCAGTACTTC
.	TRBV29-1	.	TRBJ1-4	CSVAKGGVEKLFF	TGCAGCGTCGCAAAAGGGGGAGTTGAAAAACTGTTTTTT
TRBD1	TRBV9	.	TRBJ1-2	CASSVDAGGNYGYTF	TGTGCCAGCAGCGTAGACGCAGGGGGGAACTATGGCTACACCTTC
TRBD2	TRBV28	.	TRBJ2-7	CASSFRTSGMFEQYF	TGTGCCAGCAGTTTTCGGACTAGCGGGATGTTCGAGCAGTACTTC
.	TRBV15	once	TRBJ1-1	CATSRSRGWDTEAFF	TGTGCCACCAGCAGATCCAGGGGCTGGGACACTGAAGCTTTCTTT
.	TRBV14	.	TRBJ1-1	CASSLVPGRTEAFF	TGTGCCAGCAGCCTGGTTCCAGGCCGCACTGAAGCTTTCTTT
TRBD1	TRBV6-5	once	TRBJ1-1	CASSYSGQGDEAFF	TGTGCCAGCAGTTACTCAGGACAGGGGGATGAAGCTTTCTTT
.	TRBV5-4	once	TRBJ2-7	CASSLVGSSYEQYF	TGTGCCAGCAGCTTGGTAGGTAGTTCTTACGAGCAGTACTTC
.	TRBV11-1	.	TRBJ2-2	CASSPTHGFTGELFF	TGTGCCAGCAGCCCCACCCACGGTTTTACCGGGGAGCTGTTTTTT
.	TRBV5-1	.	TRBJ2-3	CASSLEVGGADTQYF	TGCGCCAGCAGCTTGGAGGTCGGTGGGGCAGATACGCAGTATTTT
.	TRBV2	.	TRBJ1-2	CASTPPVNYGYTF	TGTGCCAGCACCCCCCCCGTGAACTATGGCTACACCTTC
.	TRBV5-1	.	TRBJ2-7	CASSLGQDYEQYF	TGCGCCAGCAGCTTGGGACAAGACTACGAGCAGTACTTC
TRBD2	TRBV6-6	.	TRBJ2-1	CASSYSSGRWNEQFF	TGTGCCAGCAGTTACTCTAGCGGGAGGTGGAATGAGCAGTTCTTC
TRBD2	TRBV10-2	.	TRBJ2-7	CASSTSGSSYEQYF	TGCGCCAGCAGTACTAGCGGGAGTAGTTACGAGCAGTACTTC
.	TRBV5-1	.	TRBJ1-1	CASKEDGNLNTEAFF	TGCGCCAGCAAAGAGGACGGCAACCTGAACACTGAAGCTTTCTTT
.	TRBV7-7	.	TRBJ2-1	CASSLAVLTRQFF	TGTGCCAGCAGCTTAGCGGTTCTGACTCGGCAGTTCTTC
.	TRBV7-9	.	TRBJ2-1	CASSPVTGNEQFF	TGTGCCAGCAGCCCAGTTACAGGGAATGAGCAGTTCTTC
.	TRBV19	.	TRBJ1-5	CASSTQGNNQPQHF	TGTGCCAGTAGTACTCAGGGTAATAATCAGCCCCAGCATTTT
.	TRBV5-6	.	TRBJ2-7	CASKRSLGARTYEQYF	TGTGCCAGCAAACGATCGCTGGGGGCGAGAACCTACGAGCAGTACTTC
.	TRBV6-9	.	TRBJ1-1	CASTGPRDTEAFF	TGTGCCAGCACAGGCCCTAGGGACACTGAAGCTTTCTTT
.	TRBV4-1	once	TRBJ1-2	CASSPPPGHGVWGYTF	TGCGCCAGCAGTCCCCCCCCCGGCCATGGGGTCTGGGGCTACACCTTC
.	TRBV6-1	.	TRBJ2-7	CASSEGPASYEQYF	TGTGCCAGCAGTGAGGGTCCAGCATCCTACGAGCAGTACTTC
TRBD1	TRBV2	.	TRBJ2-5	CASAPGQGQETQYF	TGTGCCAGCGCTCCGGGACAGGGACAAGAGACCCAGTACTTC
.	TRBV5-1	.	TRBJ2-7	CASSFDVTGEQYF	TGCGCCAGCAGCTTCGACGTAACGGGCGAGCAGTACTTC
.	TRBV19	.	TRBJ2-7	CASSIMDSTYEQYF	TGTGCCAGTAGTATTATGGACAGCACCTACGAGCAGTACTTC
TRBD2	TRBV4-1	.	TRBJ2-1	CASSLSDLPLAGVEQFF	TGCGCCAGCAGCCTCTCCGATCTGCCTCTAGCGGGAGTTGAGCAGTTCTTC
.	TRBV4-1	.	TRBJ2-7	CASSQNSGSYEQYF	TGCGCCAGCAGCCAGAATTCCGGCTCCTACGAGCAGTACTTC
.	TRBV30	.	TRBJ1-5	CAWNRDNQPQHF	TGTGCCTGGAACAGGGACAATCAGCCCCAGCATTTT
.	TRBV7-6	.	TRBJ1-5	CASSLRVSQPQHF	TGTGCCAGCAGCTTACGGGTTAGCCAGCCCCAGCATTTT
.	TRBV7-2	.	TRBJ2-5	CAGSLAPGWGETQYF	TGTGCCGGCAGCTTAGCCCCGGGCTGGGGAGAGACCCAGTACTTC
.	TRBV2	.	TRBJ2-7	CASNEGDFSEQYF	TGTGCCAGCAATGAGGGGGATTTCTCCGAGCAGTACTTC
TRBD1	TRBV19	.	TRBJ1-5	CASSIVGTGGNQPQHF	TGTGCCAGTAGTATAGTTGGGACAGGGGGTAATCAGCCCCAGCATTTT
.	TRBV18	.	TRBJ2-2	CASSPPGTRNTGELFF	TGTGCCAGCTCACCACCCGGGACACGGAACACCGGGGAGCTGTTTTTT
.	TRBV18	.	TRBJ2-7	CASSPPSYEQYF	TGTGCCAGCTCACCACCGAGCTACGAGCAGTACTTC